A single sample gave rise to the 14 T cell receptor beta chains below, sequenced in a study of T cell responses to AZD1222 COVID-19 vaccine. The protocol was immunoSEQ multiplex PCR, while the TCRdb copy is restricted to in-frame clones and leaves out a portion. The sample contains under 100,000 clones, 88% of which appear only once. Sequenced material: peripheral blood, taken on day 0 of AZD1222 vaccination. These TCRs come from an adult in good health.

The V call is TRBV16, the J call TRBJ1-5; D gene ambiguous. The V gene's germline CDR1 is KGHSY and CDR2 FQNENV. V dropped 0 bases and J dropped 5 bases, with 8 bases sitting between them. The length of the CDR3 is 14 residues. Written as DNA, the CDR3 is TGTGCCAGCAGCCAATCTGGCTCGGATCAGCCCCAGCATTTT. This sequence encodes CASSQSGSDQPQHF.

The CDR3 nucleotides are TGTGCCAGCAGCCCCTTGGTGGGGGCCGGAAACACCATATATTTT. Translation: CASSPLVGAGNTIYF. The V call is TRBV7-9, the J call TRBJ1-3; tentatively, D is TRBD1 (6 bases). CDR1 is SEHNR, CDR2 FQNEAQ, per germline (reference sequence). The ends were cut back, 5 bases at V and 4 bases at J, with 15 bases in the middle. The CDR3 totals 15 residues.

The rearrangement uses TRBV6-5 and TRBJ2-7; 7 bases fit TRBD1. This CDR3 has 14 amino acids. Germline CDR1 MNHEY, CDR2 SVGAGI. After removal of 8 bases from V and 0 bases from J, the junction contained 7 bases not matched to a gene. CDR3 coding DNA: TGTGCCAGCCAACAGGGGCTTAGCTCCTACGAGCAGTACTTC. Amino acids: CASQQGLSSYEQYF.

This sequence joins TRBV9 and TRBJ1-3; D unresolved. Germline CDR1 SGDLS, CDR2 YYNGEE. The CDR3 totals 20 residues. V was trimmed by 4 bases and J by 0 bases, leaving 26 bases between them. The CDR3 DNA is TGTGCCAGCAGCCCAACTTCCGAGCCAGTTCTCCATAACTCTGGAAACACCATATATTTT. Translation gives CASSPTSEPVLHNSGNTIYF.

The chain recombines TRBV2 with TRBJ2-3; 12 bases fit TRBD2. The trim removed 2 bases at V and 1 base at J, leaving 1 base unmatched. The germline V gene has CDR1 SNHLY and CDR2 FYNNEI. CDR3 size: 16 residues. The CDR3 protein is CASSERTSGGTDTQYF. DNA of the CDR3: TGTGCCAGCAGTGAACGGACTAGCGGGGGCACAGATACGCAGTATTTT.

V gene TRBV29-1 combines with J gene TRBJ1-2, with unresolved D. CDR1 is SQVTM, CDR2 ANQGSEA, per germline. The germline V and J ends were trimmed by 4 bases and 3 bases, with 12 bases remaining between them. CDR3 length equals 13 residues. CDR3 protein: CSVGSRMDYGYTF. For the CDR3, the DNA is TGCAGCGTTGGATCCCGCATGGACTATGGCTACACCTTC.

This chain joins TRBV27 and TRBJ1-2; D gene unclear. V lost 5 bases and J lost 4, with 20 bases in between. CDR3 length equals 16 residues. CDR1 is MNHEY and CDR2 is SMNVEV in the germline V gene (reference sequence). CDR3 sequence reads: CASSPDTPVMSYGYTF. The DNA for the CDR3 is TGTGCCAGCAGTCCAGACACCCCTGTCATGTCCTATGGCTACACCTTC.

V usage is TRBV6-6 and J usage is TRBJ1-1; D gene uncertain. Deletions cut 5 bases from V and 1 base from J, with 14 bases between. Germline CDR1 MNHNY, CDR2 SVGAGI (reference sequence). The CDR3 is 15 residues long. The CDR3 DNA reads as TGTGCCAGCAGTCCCCCCCGTCCGAAGAACACTGAAGCTTTCTTT. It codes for CASSPPRPKNTEAFF.

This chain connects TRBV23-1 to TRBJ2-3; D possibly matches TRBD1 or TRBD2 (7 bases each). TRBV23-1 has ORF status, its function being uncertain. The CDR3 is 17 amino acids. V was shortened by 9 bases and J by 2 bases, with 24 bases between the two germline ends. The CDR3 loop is CASGGGKDRKYTDTQYF. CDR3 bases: TGCGCCAGTGGGGGGGGGAAGGACAGGAAGTACACAGATACGCAGTATTTT.

CDR3 bases: TGTGCCAGCAGAAGAGGACTAGCGGGATGGGATAGCACAGATACGCAGTATTTT. The encoded protein is CASRRGLAGWDSTDTQYF. The chain has TRBV7-2 and TRBJ2-3; TRBD2 matches 12 bases. In germline, CDR1 is SGHTA, CDR2 FQGNSA. The CDR3 loop spans 18 amino acids. The J segment lost 0 bases and the V segment lost 6 bases, leaving 10 bases of the junction unmatched.

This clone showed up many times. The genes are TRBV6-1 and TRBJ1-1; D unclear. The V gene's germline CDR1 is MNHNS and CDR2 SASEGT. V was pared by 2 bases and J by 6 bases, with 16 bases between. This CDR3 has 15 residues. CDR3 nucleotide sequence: TGTGCCAGCAGTGAAAAGGGTACGGGTGTCGCTGAAGCTTTCTTT. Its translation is CASSEKGTGVAEAFF.

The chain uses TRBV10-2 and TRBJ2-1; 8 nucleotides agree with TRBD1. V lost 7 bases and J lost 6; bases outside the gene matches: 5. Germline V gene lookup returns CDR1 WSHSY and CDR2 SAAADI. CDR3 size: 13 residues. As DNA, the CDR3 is TGCGCCAGCACCGACAGGGGTGGCAATGAGCAGTTCTTC. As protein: CASTDRGGNEQFF.

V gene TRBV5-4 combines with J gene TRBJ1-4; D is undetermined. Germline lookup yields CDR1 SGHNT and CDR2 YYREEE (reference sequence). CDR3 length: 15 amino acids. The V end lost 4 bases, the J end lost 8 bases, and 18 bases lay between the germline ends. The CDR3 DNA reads TGTGCCAGCAGCCCACCCGGTGCGGGTGGGGAAAAACTGTTTTTT. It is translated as CASSPPGAGGEKLFF.

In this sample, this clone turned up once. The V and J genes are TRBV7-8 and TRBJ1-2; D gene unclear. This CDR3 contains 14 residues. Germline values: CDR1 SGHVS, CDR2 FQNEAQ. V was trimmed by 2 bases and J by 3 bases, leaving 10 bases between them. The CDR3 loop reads CASSLSGSHYGYTF. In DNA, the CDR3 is TGTGCCAGCAGCTTAAGTGGCAGCCACTATGGCTACACCTTC.